Below are 13 T cell receptor beta chains sequenced from a single sample in a study of cytomegalovirus exposure and HLA in healthy donors. The assay was immunoSEQ multiplex PCR, and TCRdb's table has in-frame clones only and misses some. The sample includes approximately 270,000 clones, roughly 84% of them seen just once. Sequenced sample: PBMCs. Receptors originate from a man younger than 35 in good health and CMV-seropositive.

The chain combines TRBV27 with TRBJ2-2; D may correspond to TRBD1 or TRBD2 (5 bases each). Trimming stripped 3 bases from V and 4 bases from J, with 12 bases between. Germline CDR1 MNHEY, CDR2 SMNVEV (reference sequence). This CDR3 is 15 amino acids long. This CDR3 is CASSLGRSSTGELFF. CDR3 coding DNA: TGTGCCAGCAGTTTGGGACGGTCGAGCACCGGGGAGCTGTTTTTT.

This clone was seen only a few times. The chain recombines TRBV5-4 with TRBJ1-1; D uncertain. The CDR3 length is 13 residues. Germline CDR1 SGHNT, CDR2 YYREEE (reference sequence). Trimming removed 4 bases at V and 0 bases at J, with 7 bases between. The chain's CDR3 is CASSPAMNTEAFF. In DNA, the CDR3 is TGTGCCAGCAGCCCCGCCATGAACACTGAAGCTTTCTTT.

This clone was recorded a few times. The rearrangement joins TRBV30 to TRBJ1-1; D is undetermined. Germline CDR1 GTSNPN, CDR2 SVGIG (reference sequence). The CDR3 runs 12 residues. With 8 bases removed from V and 0 bases from J, the gap between germline ends came to 10 bases. The CDR3 sequence: CAAYGVNTEAFF. CDR3 DNA: TGTGCCGCCTACGGAGTGAACACTGAAGCTTTCTTT.

The CDR3 sequence: CASSAWDREHEQFF. The CDR3 nucleotides are TGTGCCAGCAGCGCATGGGACAGGGAACATGAGCAGTTCTTC. The chain couples TRBV5-6 to TRBJ2-1; 9 nucleotides match TRBD1. Per the germline V gene, CDR1 is SGHDT and CDR2 is YYEEEE. The J segment lost 8 bases and the V segment lost 4 bases, leaving 7 bases of the junction unmatched. The CDR3 is made up of 14 amino acids. The complete variable domain, with remaining parts taken from reference TRBV5-6 and TRBJ2-1, reads DAGVTQSPTHLIKTRGQQVTLRCSPKSGHDTVSWYQQALGQGPQFIFQYYEEEERQRGNFPDRFSGHQFPNYSSELNVNALLLGDSALYLCASSAWDREHEQFFGPGTRLTVL.

About this clone itself: One junction end does not reproduce the germline sequence, and a read error may be involved. The V gene is TRBV7-9, the J gene TRBJ1-2; weak D call: TRBD1 (5 bases). CDR1 and CDR2 from the germline V gene are SEHNR and FQNEAQ (reference sequence). CDR3 size: 17 residues. The CDR3 nucleotides read TGTGCCAGCAGTTTAGGAGTCTCGGCCGGGACGGACTATGGCTACACCTTC. Translated, it gives CASSLGVSAGTDYGYTF. Variable domain in full (rest from reference TRBV7-9 and TRBJ1-2): DTGVSQNPRHKITKRGQNVTFRCDPISEHNRLYWYRQTLGQGPEFLTYFQNEAQLEKSRLLSDRFSAERPKGSFSTLEIQRTEQGDSAMYLCASSLGVSAGTDYGYTFGSGTRLTVV.

The chain is built from TRBV6-1 and TRBJ2-5; the match to TRBD2 covers 7 bases. The CDR3 consists of 16 residues. The J segment lost 8 bases and the V segment lost 4 bases, leaving 16 bases of the junction unmatched. Germline lookup yields CDR1 MNHNS and CDR2 SASEGT. The CDR3 reads CASSAKEGSGGSTQYF. The CDR3 DNA is TGTGCCAGCAGTGCAAAGGAGGGGTCGGGGGGAAGTACCCAGTACTTC.

This chain links TRBV5-1 with TRBJ2-2; weak D call: TRBD2 (6 bases). The CDR3 has 15 residues. V dropped 6 bases and J dropped 5 bases, with 17 bases sitting between them. CDR1 is SGHRS, CDR2 YFSETQ, per germline. The CDR3 protein is CASTRDGTGTGELFF. For the CDR3, the DNA is TGCGCCAGCACCCGGGACGGGACTGGGACCGGGGAGCTGTTTTTT. Supplemented by reference TRBV5-1 and TRBJ2-2, the full variable domain reads KAGVTQTPRYLIKTRGQQVTLSCSPISGHRSVSWYQQTPGQGLQFLFEYFSETQRNKGNFPGRFSGRQFSNSRSEMNVSTLELGDSALYLCASTRDGTGTGELFFGEGSRLTVL.

The chain combines TRBV11-1 with TRBJ2-1; D remains unclear. The germline V and J ends were trimmed by 1 base and 10 bases, with 8 bases remaining between them. The germline CDR1 and CDR2 sequences are SGHAT and FQDESV (reference sequence). The CDR3 consists of 12 residues. The chain's CDR3 is CASSLVGNEQFF. In DNA, the CDR3 is TGTGCCAGCAGCTTAGTGGGGAACGAGCAGTTCTTC.

This chain links TRBV6-1 with TRBJ2-3, with D possibly being TRBD1 (6 bases). The CDR3 is made up of 15 amino acids. In germline, CDR1 is MNHNS, CDR2 SASEGT. With 0 bases removed from V and 3 bases from J, the gap between germline ends came to 10 bases. Here the CDR3 reads CASSEANRVTDTQYF. The CDR3 DNA follows: TGTGCCAGCAGTGAAGCGAACAGGGTAACAGATACGCAGTATTTT.

The rearrangement joins TRBV18 to TRBJ2-5; the D gene is possibly TRBD1 (6 bases). CDR1 is KGHSH and CDR2 is LQKENI in the germline V gene. Trimming shortened V by 6 bases and J by 4 bases, and 15 bases separated the two germline ends. CDR3 length: 14 residues. The CDR3 bases are TGTGCCAGCTCTCGACAGGCCGGCCGAGAGACCCAGTACTTC. Its protein is CASSRQAGRETQYF.

The chain is built from TRBV5-1 and TRBJ2-7; the D is unclear. CDR1 and CDR2 (germline): SGHRS, YFSETQ. The CDR3 has 11 residues. V lost 4 bases and J lost 7, with 9 bases in between. The CDR3, as DNA: TGCGCCAGCAGCGCGCGTGGGGAGCAGTACTTC. As protein: CASSARGEQYF.

A single count supports this clone. V gene TRBV2 combines with J gene TRBJ2-7; D remains ambiguous. The CDR3 has 15 residues. V lost 2 bases to trimming and J lost 0 bases, with 11 bases between them. Germline values: CDR1 SNHLY, CDR2 FYNNEI. CDR3 sequence: CASSEWNRYSYEQYF. In DNA, the CDR3 is TGTGCCAGCAGTGAATGGAACAGATACTCCTACGAGCAGTACTTC.

The genes are TRBV5-1 and TRBJ2-1, with D tentatively TRBD2 (5 bases). Trimming removed 5 bases at V and 0 bases at J, with 6 bases between. This CDR3 contains 13 residues. The V gene's germline CDR1 is SGHRS and CDR2 YFSETQ. The CDR3 region is CASRDFSYNEQFF. In nucleotides, the CDR3 is TGCGCCAGCAGGGACTTCTCCTACAATGAGCAGTTCTTC.